This entry is about one TCR beta chain. The data originate from a study of blood T cell repertoires in COVID-19. Study in general: COVID-19 samples, acute and convalescent, were from the United States, Italy and Spain. PBMCs, B-cell-depleted T cells, or T cells were the source of the cDNA or gDNA that made up the material.

Original methodology: Reference gene primer amplification gave estimated nucleated cell counts. Assay used: immunoSEQ multiplex PCR; TCRdb lists only in-frame clones, some missing. V and J calls and clone size are copied from that table; D and trimming were computed from the DNA. The sample contains 200,000 to 250,000 clones, 80% to 90% of which appear only once. This clonotype was sampled from a man in his fifties or sixties with acute or convalescent COVID-19. The sample taken for sequencing was peripheral blood.

Written as DNA, the CDR3 is TGTGCCAGTAGGATTCCGGGACAGGGCGTTGGAGGAAACACCATATATTTT. This encodes CASRIPGQGVGGNTIYF. The chain employs TRBV19 and TRBJ1-3, with 9 bases aligning to TRBD1. Per the germline V gene, CDR1 is LNHDA and CDR2 is SQIVND (reference sequence). There are 17 residues in the CDR3. V was pared by 6 bases and J by 4 bases, with 13 bases of the junction left unmatched.